This T cell receptor (beta chain) was recorded in a study of blood T cell repertoires in COVID-19. Using immunoSEQ multiplex PCR, the repertoire was profiled, and TCRdb retains in-frame clones only, with some absent. The sample contains just over 90,000 clones, around four fifths of which appear only once. Trimming removed 1 base at V and 8 bases at J, with 11 bases between. The CDR3 totals 13 residues. CDR1 SNHLY and CDR2 FYNNEI come from the germline V gene. V usage is TRBV2 and J usage is TRBJ1-2, with TRBD1 as a possible D gene (6 bases). The sequenced sample was peripheral blood. The receptor comes from a human donor in a cohort sampled during active COVID-19. The CDR3 sequence: CASSEGRTEGYTF. In DNA, the CDR3 is TGTGCCAGCAGTGAAGGGAGGACAGAAGGCTACACCTTC.